A single sample is the source of the 8 T cell receptor beta chains below, sequenced in a study of T cells in Graves' hyperthyroidism and ophthalmopathy. The CDR3 regions of TCR beta were amplified from RNA transcripts. The study used the HTBI primer set for a first-round RT-PCR of the TCR CDR3. A single record per CDR3 protein comes from TCRdb applying MiXCR to the multiplex PCR reads. The table records approximately 590,000 distinct CDR3 sequences, about 45% of them present only once. The sequenced sample was peripheral blood or thyroid tissue (not recorded which). The receptor set was obtained from a woman younger than 30 with Graves' hyperthyroidism.

CDR3 protein: CASSQGREVETQYF. Here the CDR3 DNA reads TGTGCCAGCAGCCAGGGGCGGGAGGTGGAGACCCAGTACTTC. The V call is TRBV7-2, the J call TRBJ2-5; 8 nucleotides line up with TRBD2. V gave up 5 bases and J gave up 5 bases; unmatched junction bases: 7. The CDR3 is 14 residues long. CDR1 and CDR2 (germline): SGHTA, FQGNSA.

This chain connects TRBV9 to TRBJ1-6; D unclear. The germline V gene encodes CDR1 SGDLS and CDR2 YYNGEE. V dropped 0 bases and J dropped 14 bases, with 15 bases sitting between them. The CDR3 is made up of 14 amino acids. CDR3 amino acids: CASSVGADRRALHF. The CDR3 region has the DNA TGTGCCAGCAGCGTAGGGGCGGACCGTCGGGCCCTCCACTTT. Based on the CDR3 plus reference TRBV9 and TRBJ1-6, the full variable domain is DSGVTQTPKHLITATGQRVTLRCSPRSGDLSVYWYQQSLDQGLQFLIQYYNGEERAKGNILERFSAQQFPDLHSELNLSSLELGDSALYFCASSVGADRRALHFGNGTRLTVT.

This chain connects TRBV20-1 to TRBJ2-7; TRBD1 matches at 8 bases. Germline V gene sequence: CDR1 DFQATT, CDR2 SNEGSKA (reference sequence). V dropped 3 bases and J dropped 4; count of bases not matched to a gene: 8. This CDR3 spans 14 amino acids. Written as DNA, the CDR3 is TGCAGTGCTAGTAGGCAGGGGGCTGGGTACGAGCAGTACTTC. It translates to CSASRQGAGYEQYF.

This sequence joins TRBV10-3 and TRBJ1-2, with 8 nucleotides matching TRBD1. CDR3 length: 16 amino acids. Germline V gives CDR1 ENHRY, CDR2 SYGVKD. The V and J ends lost 4 bases and 7 bases, in that order; junction bases with no gene match: 14. The CDR3 nucleotides are TGTGCCATCAGTGGGGGGACAGGCCTTGACAGGGGTGGCTACACCTTC. Protein sequence: CAISGGTGLDRGGYTF.

This clonotype was found many times. This chain connects TRBV7-9 to TRBJ2-5; tentative D call: TRBD2 (5 bases). Trimming removed 0 bases at V and 5 bases at J, with 10 bases between. The germline gives CDR1 SEHNR, CDR2 FQNEAQ (reference sequence). CDR3 length: 14 amino acids. CDR3 in DNA: TGTGCCAGCAGCTTAGCCGCGGGTGGGGAGACCCAGTACTTC. This sequence encodes CASSLAAGGETQYF.

This sequence joins TRBV24-1 and TRBJ1-2; the match to TRBD1 covers 9 bases. V was pared by 4 bases and J by 6 bases, with 5 bases of the junction left unmatched. CDR1 and CDR2 from the germline V gene are KGHDR and SFDVKD. The CDR3 extends over 14 amino acids. CDR3 amino acids: CATSDWTGADGYTF. CDR3 DNA sequence: TGTGCCACCAGTGACTGGACAGGGGCGGATGGCTACACCTTC.

Ten or more counts support this clonotype. The chain joins TRBV10-2 to TRBJ1-5; D not resolved. The CDR3 contains 13 residues. Germline CDR1 reads WSHSY; CDR2 reads SAAADI. Trimming took 2 bases from V and 6 from J, leaving 8 bases between them. The CDR3 DNA follows: TGCGCCAGCAGTGAGGATCGGAGTCAGCCCCAGCATTTT. It translates to CASSEDRSQPQHF.

This chain joins TRBV10-3 and TRBJ1-6, with 8 bases matching TRBD1. The length of the CDR3 is 13 residues. Germline assignment: CDR1 ENHRY and CDR2 SYGVKD. Trimming cost V 10 bases and J 6 bases; bases outside gene matches: 5. The DNA of the CDR3 is TGTGCCAGCAGGGGGCAGGGTAATTCACCCCTCCACTTT. Translating it yields CASRGQGNSPLHF.